These 10 T cell receptor beta chains were all obtained from the same sample, sequenced in a study of blood T cell repertoires in COVID-19. Profiling relied on immunoSEQ multiplex PCR, and the TCRdb table lists in-frame clones only, not all of them. This sample has 250,000 to 300,000 clones, with 75% to 90% found just once. The sequencing sample was made of PBMCs or T cells enriched from blood (not recorded which). These receptors were obtained from a woman in her thirties or forties who had recovered from COVID-19.

The chain employs TRBV23-1 and TRBJ2-7, with a weak D call TRBD1 (6 bases). TRBV23-1 is sorted into the ORF group, with uncertain function. This CDR3 has 14 residues. The V and J ends lost 2 bases and 3 bases respectively, with 11 bases between them. CDR3 nucleotides: TGCGCCAGCAGTCAAATAACAGGGATCTACGAGCAGTACTTC. Amino acid sequence: CASSQITGIYEQYF.

This chain links TRBV6-1 with TRBJ2-5; weak D call: TRBD2 (5 bases). The V gene's germline CDR1 is MNHNS and CDR2 SASEGT. The CDR3 covers 15 residues. Trimming left V 1 base short and J 2 bases short, with 11 bases between. CDR3 nucleotide sequence: TGTGCCAGCAGTGAAGATGGGAGCGATCAAGAGACCCAGTACTTC. Amino acids: CASSEDGSDQETQYF.

The rearrangement links TRBV2 to TRBJ1-1; D call uncertain. V dropped 2 bases and J dropped 4 bases, with 17 bases sitting between them. Germline V gene lookup returns CDR1 SNHLY and CDR2 FYNNEI. The CDR3 is made up of 16 amino acids. CDR3 residues: CASSERLVLRGTEAFF. CDR3 DNA sequence: TGTGCCAGCAGTGAACGTTTGGTTCTGCGGGGCACTGAAGCTTTCTTT.

The chain couples TRBV2 to TRBJ1-6; 8 bases agree with TRBD1. The CDR3 runs to 16 residues. CDR1 is SNHLY, CDR2 FYNNEI, per germline. Losses at the gene ends were 4 bases for V and 8 bases for J; bases not matched to a gene: 10. The CDR3 nucleotides are TGTGCCAGCAGTGTTGGTACAGGGGGTTCGGATTCACCCCTCCACTTT. This gives the protein CASSVGTGGSDSPLHF.

The V call is TRBV18, the J call TRBJ1-2; D not resolved. Trimming removed 2 bases at V and 2 bases at J, with 12 bases between. Germline CDR1 is KGHSH and CDR2 is LQKENI. The CDR3 totals 15 residues. The CDR3: CASSPSSQGNYGYTF. CDR3 nucleotides: TGTGCCAGCTCACCATCTAGCCAAGGGAACTATGGCTACACCTTC.

This chain uses TRBV30 with TRBJ2-7; TRBD2 aligns across 14 bases. The CDR3 covers 17 residues. CDR1 GTSNPN and CDR2 SVGIG come from the germline V gene (reference sequence). J was trimmed by 2 bases and V by 2 bases; bases with no gene match: 8. CDR3 sequence reads: CAWSPSPGLAGAYEQYF. The CDR3 nucleotides are TGTGCCTGGAGTCCCTCTCCGGGACTAGCGGGGGCCTACGAGCAGTACTTC. Full variable domain (rest looked up from reference TRBV30 and TRBJ2-7): SQTIHQWPATLVQPVGSPLSLECTVEGTSNPNLYWYRQAAGRGLQLLFYSVGIGQISSEVPQNLSASRPQDRQFILSSKKLLLSDSGFYLCAWSPSPGLAGAYEQYFGPGTRLTVT.

The chain combines TRBV28 with TRBJ1-2, with TRBD1 matching over 8 bases. There are 14 residues in the CDR3. V dropped 4 bases and J dropped 6; count of bases not matched to a gene: 7. Germline loops: CDR1 MDHEN, CDR2 SYDVKM. CDR3: CASSSPGQDNGYTF. Here the CDR3 DNA reads TGTGCCAGCAGTTCTCCGGGACAGGACAATGGCTACACCTTC.

The chain has TRBV12-3 or TRBV12-4 and TRBJ2-7; D possibly corresponds to TRBD1 (5 bases). The germline V and J ends were trimmed by 6 bases and 8 bases, with 11 bases remaining between them. The CDR3 runs to 11 residues. CDR3 amino acids: CASRVSDKQYF. CDR3 bases: TGTGCCAGCAGAGTTTCGGACAAGCAGTACTTC.

This clone was detected ten times or more. The junction does not match germline at one end; this may be a read error. This sequence joins TRBV2 and TRBJ2-7; perhaps TRBD2 as D (6 bases). Germline loops: CDR1 SNHLY, CDR2 FYNNEI. CDR3 length: 12 residues. This chain's CDR3 is CASSDAGYGQYF. The CDR3 DNA reads TGTGCCAGCAGTGATGCGGGGTACGGGCAGTACTTC.

The chain combines TRBV5-1 with TRBJ2-3, with 9 bases aligning to TRBD1. The CDR3 extends over 16 amino acids. V trimming: 0 bases; J trimming: 3 bases; junction bases outside the gene matches: 5. CDR1 and CDR2 (germline): SGHRS, YFSETQ. CDR3 bases: TGCGCCAGCAGCTTGGCCGGGACAGGGAGGACAGATACGCAGTATTTT. Protein: CASSLAGTGRTDTQYF.